This T cell receptor beta chain was identified during a study of blood T cells in healthy people across ages. After removal of 4 bases from V and 2 bases from J, the junction contained 8 bases not matched to a gene. CDR1 is DFQATT, CDR2 SNEGSKA, per germline (reference sequence). This CDR3 is 14 amino acids long. It was with a sample-barcoded 5' primer and a J-beta primer mix that a second PCR of roughly 6 to 12 cycles was run. TCRdb analysed the 5' RACE reads with MiXCR anew, one entry per CDR3 protein. The table shows about 770,000 distinct CDR3 sequences, with around 45% occurring only once. The sequenced sample consisted of blood. The chain couples TRBV20-1 to TRBJ2-7; 7 bases line up with TRBD1. The clonotype originates from a man aged 55 to 70 in good health. The CDR3 DNA is TGCAGTGCTACGACAGGGATTGGGACCTACGAGCAGTACTTC. It specifies CSATTGIGTYEQYF.